Sequencing of this T cell receptor beta chain was carried out in a study of cytomegalovirus exposure and HLA in healthy donors (dated by TCRdb to the late 2010s). A note on the overall study: An earlier analysis of several hundred of the donors reported more than 250 Gb of sequence data and 117 million unique TCR beta sequences from about 180 million T cells. Roughly 300 gigabases of sequencing data and 70 million to 85 million unique TCR sequences were included in an early release covering under 650 HLA-typed donors. Of the 300 to 450 genotyped donors, more than 75% were placed in the genetic ancestry cluster associated with self-reported Caucasian donors. The study aimed to test whether cataloging public T cell receptors could reveal signatures of past pathogen exposure. Using immunosequencing, the study profiled T cell repertoires from 666 subjects and related those repertoires to cytomegalovirus serostatus. A separate validation cohort of roughly 110 different subjects was used in addition to the approximately 640-subject first cohort. To predict cytomegalovirus infection status, the study combined high-throughput TCR immunosequencing, statistical association of individual TCRs with disease status, and machine learning. A later analysis re-examined previously published TCR beta repertoires from over 500 donors and added high-resolution HLA genotyping to investigate patterns of TCR occurrence. Rather than using new phenotypic data, the later analysis identified candidate immune exposures from TCR beta sequences and from how often those sequences occurred across donors. An earlier analysis of 450 to 750 of the donors used high-throughput TCR beta sequencing to judge whether each TCR beta V gene segment behaved as functional or pseudogenic. Donor age, sex, ethnicity and CMV serostatus were compiled alongside the repertoire data. In a later genetic analysis, genome-wide SNP genotypes for about 55% of the roughly 700 donors were used, and that subset was treated as a discovery cohort. Every repertoire in the discovery cohort had been generated on one and the same sequencing platform. HLA typing included class I and class II loci at four-digit resolution. Typing coverage differed by locus: A, B, C, DRB1 and DQB1 were typed in about 629-640 donors, DQA1 in 500 to 550, DPA1 in 606, and DPB1 in approximately 450. Roughly 5 DR-DQ haplotypes were handled as single units for association and clustering, since linkage in the cohort was strong. Across around 400 genotyped donors of the cohort, an average of 235,054 unique TCR beta nucleotide sequences per donor were sequenced, and roughly a sixth of those sequences were non-productive.

Taken from the germline V gene, the CDR1 and CDR2 loops are SGHRS and YFSETQ. From the cysteine through the phenylalanine, the CDR3 covers 14 amino acids. The read is trimmed to its CDR3 DNA, 42 bases read in frame from base 1. V is cut back by 6 bases and J by 1 base, with 5 bases in the junction unmatched. Comment on this clone: There is no known antigen for this receptor. Base qualities are not at hand, and no much larger clone is one base apart.

The cohort consisted of hundreds of healthy bone marrow donors. At the time of sampling, all cohort members were nominally healthy, though unrecorded immune exposures were likely present. The donor was CMV seronegative and was included in the group of a few hundred seronegative cohort members. A peripheral blood sample was provided by each donor, and peripheral blood mononuclear cells were used for TCR beta sequencing. Genomic DNA extraction from the blood cell samples was performed with the Qiagen DNeasy Blood Extraction Kit. Study-level results and caveats: While some public TCRs were present in many individuals, most TCR sequences turned up only very rarely across donors. According to a later analysis, TCR association rates differed among HLA loci, with DRB1 alleles showing the most associated TCRs and HLA-C alleles showing the fewest. A later analysis found that HLA-associated TCR beta chains were more clonally expanded and had lower generation probabilities than equally common non-associated chains. When HLA alleles, especially DR and DQ, strongly co-occurred, TCR associations were difficult to assign to individual alleles. Three of the identified cytomegalovirus-associated TCR beta chains were confirmed in vitro to be specific for cytomegalovirus antigens. The cohort was sequenced for TCR beta chains only, and without alpha or paired-chain data the features that could be detected were limited. A later genetic analysis reported fewer N-insertions in productive TCRs among donors in an Asian-associated ancestry cluster than the roughly 700-donor mean. Specific HLA alleles were associated with 18,000 or so TCR beta sequences at a false discovery rate of 0.05 in a later analysis. Because HLA typing was unavailable for some donors at each locus, only the typed subset was used in association tests. Roughly uniform sequencing depth across donors was assumed in presence/absence analyses, although this assumption may not hold. In both the original and validation cohorts, the classifier was reported to diagnose cytomegalovirus status with high specificity and sensitivity. In an earlier analysis of fewer than 750 of the donors, most TCR beta V segments were observed in productive rearrangements about 87% or about 30% of the time, broadly matching IMGT annotations. The sequencing pipeline was judged likely to have produced a cluster of highly shared sequence variants as a technical artifact. Some IMGT-functional V segments, including TRBV6-2 and TRBV6-3, could not be distinguished by the 87-base-pair reads and were therefore excluded. In a later analysis, several top co-occurrence clusters were reported to appear linked to parvovirus B19, influenza, CMV and Epstein-Barr virus. An association between a missense DCLRE1C variant and V-gene and J-gene trimming of TCR beta chains was found in a later genetic analysis and replicated in an independent cohort. Because counts were too low, approximately 15 rarely observed V segments, including chromosome 9 orphons, were excluded from the earlier analysis of several hundred of the donors. A further reported finding was that TCR beta sequences accurately predicted the HLA-A and HLA-B alleles for most subjects in the first cohort. A later analysis found that most CMV-associated TCR beta chains appeared HLA-restricted, with HLA associations seemingly driven largely by CMV exposure. The only immune exposure information available for the cohort was CMV serostatus. Correlated functional status among segregating V segments might be attributable to linkage disequilibrium, but an unknown experimental factor could not be ruled out. A total of about 180 TCR beta chains were listed by the study as associated with cytomegalovirus. According to the authors, the approach could potentially be generalized to other disease states and immunological phenotypes.

Library construction relied on the immunoSEQ multiplex PCR assay. For the multiplex PCR, a mixture combining 60 forward primers for TCR Vbeta segments and 13 reverse primers for TCR Jbeta segments was used. The CDR3 region of rearranged TCR beta genes was amplified from genomic DNA with a multiplex PCR assay. Amplified TCR beta libraries were sequenced as 87-base-pair reads on the Illumina HiSeq System. The paper's processing steps were these. Across the 500 to 750 repertoires, a later analysis counted tens of millions of unique TCR beta chains, around 11 million of which were shared by at least two donors. A nearest-neighbor algorithm error-corrected the raw reads and collapsed the reads into unique sequences, merging closely related sequences to remove PCR and sequencing errors. Alignment of CDR3 sequences to IMGT reference sequences was used to assign V, D and J gene segments. For a sequence to be retained, a match of at least six nucleotides was required to both a V gene segment and a J gene segment. Rearrangements were classified as productive when the CDR3 lacked stop codons and remained in frame with V and J, and all other rearrangements were classified as non-productive. Following IMGT convention, CDR3 was defined as the stretch from the second conserved V-encoded cysteine up to the conserved J-encoded phenylalanine. In an earlier analysis of 500 to 650 of the donors, sequences lacking an unambiguous match to a single V gene segment were excluded. An earlier analysis of just under 600 of the donors called V segments functional above 56.7% productive rearrangements and segregating when the between-donor standard deviation exceeded 5%. A statistical classification framework was built for diagnosing cytomegalovirus status from the catalog of TCR beta chain sequences. V and J gene assignment, in a later analysis, came from comparing TCR nucleotide sequences with IMGT/GENE-DB human TR gene sequences. A later analysis assigned CDR3 sequences and most-parsimonious VDJ recombination scenarios with the TCRdist pipeline. In a later analysis, each TCR beta chain was defined by its CDR3 amino acid sequence together with its V-gene family, and reads lacking a unique V-gene family were excluded. As a way to deal with suspected cross-contamination and a sequencing artifact, a later analysis dropped under 600 nucleotide sequences that were highly shared and had low generation probability. For each public chain, a later analysis derived a clonal expansion index from normalized ranks of inferred template counts within each repertoire. In a later analysis, generation probabilities were computed with a VDJ recombination model fitted to out-of-frame rearrangements, and the resulting probabilities were checked against IGoR. In a later analysis, TCR-TCR, TCR-HLA and TCR-CMV co-occurrence was scored with hypergeometric tests, and a repertoire-size bias correction was applied to TCR pairs. In a later analysis, false discovery rates were estimated by permuting HLA or CMV assignments 20 times. A later analysis grouped co-occurring TCRs with DBSCAN, adding TCRdist sequence similarity when clustering within HLA-allele-positive subsets. Co-occurrence clustering excluded repertoires with fewer than 30,000 or more than 120,000 public chains, plus five with anomalous nucleotide sharing. The clones in this table, taken by TCRdb from immuneACCESS, are in-frame only. Not every clone is retained; where verified, under half of the shortfall comes from an unresolved V gene, and the cause of the rest is unknown. The V and J calls and clone size come from that table; D and trimming were worked out from the DNA. The sample table contains 100,000 to 150,000 clones; only one count was recorded for around 72% of them. The ten largest clones represent around 1.5% of the sample.

This clonotype was sampled from a woman younger than 35 in good health and CMV-seronegative. Sequenced sample: PBMCs. The rearranged chain carries TRBV5-1 and TRBJ2-5; 8 of the junction bases match TRBD2. CDR3 protein: CASMDGLAQETQYF. The nucleotides read TGCGCCAGCATGGATGGACTAGCCCAAGAGACCCAGTACTTC.